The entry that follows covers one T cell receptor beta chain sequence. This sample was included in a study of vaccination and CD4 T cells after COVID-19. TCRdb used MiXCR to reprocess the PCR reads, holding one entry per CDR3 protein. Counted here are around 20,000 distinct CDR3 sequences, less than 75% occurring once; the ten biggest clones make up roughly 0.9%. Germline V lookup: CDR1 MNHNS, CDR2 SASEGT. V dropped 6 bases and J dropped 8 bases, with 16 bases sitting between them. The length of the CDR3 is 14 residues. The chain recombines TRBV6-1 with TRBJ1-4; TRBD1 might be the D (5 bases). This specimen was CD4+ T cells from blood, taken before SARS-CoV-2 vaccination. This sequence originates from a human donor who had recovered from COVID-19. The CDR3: CASRRGTSGEKLFF. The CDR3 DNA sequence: TGTGCCAGCAGACGTGGGACCTCGGGGGAAAAACTGTTTTTT.